This T cell receptor beta chain was recovered during a study of T cell responses to AZD1222 COVID-19 vaccine. Whole-study results and caveats: Females made up more of the donors, who were largely white British, and clonal diversity may have come out too low. Spike-wide coverage was observed for vaccine-associated CD4 TCRs, with dominant responses at 160-218 and 743-854.

CDR1 is LGHNA, CDR2 YSLEER, per germline. Trimming pared 2 bases from V and 7 bases from J, leaving 17 bases between. This CDR3 region has 16 residues. Of note for this clone: Antigen specificity is unknown.

Sequencing was performed with immunoSEQ multiplex PCR; in TCRdb, only in-frame clones are kept and a portion is missing. This table has just under 80,000 clones, 80% to 95% appearing once. V usage is TRBV4-3 and J usage is TRBJ1-4; D perhaps matches TRBD1 (5 bases). This receptor was taken from an adult who received the AZD1222 COVID-19 vaccine. The specimen was peripheral blood, collected 28 days after the second AZD1222 dose. The CDR3: CASSQTNGGRVEKLFF. CDR3 in DNA: TGCGCCAGCAGCCAAACAAACGGGGGACGGGTTGAAAAACTGTTTTTT.